Presented here are 20 T cell receptor beta chains from one specimen sequenced in a study of CD8 T cells in Susac syndrome. The authors reverse transcribed roughly 0.5 to 1 ug RNA with random hexamers. TCRdb re-analysed the immunoSEQ multiplex PCR reads in MiXCR, keeping a single row per CDR3 protein. The data show under 200,000 distinct CDR3 sequences, with about 96% seen just once and less than 0.15% held by the top ten. The sample was CD4+ T cells from PBMCs. These receptor sequences come from a human donor with Susac syndrome.

The V and J genes are TRBV24-1 and TRBJ2-3; D might be TRBD1 or TRBD2, each matching 5 bases. V dropped 10 bases and J dropped 2 bases, with 9 bases sitting between them. Germline CDR1 is KGHDR and CDR2 is SFDVKD. The CDR3 runs to 12 residues. This chain's CDR3 is CATGTYTDTQYF. Here the CDR3 DNA reads TGTGCCACAGGGACCTACACAGATACGCAGTATTTT.

The rearrangement uses TRBV2 and TRBJ2-7; unclear D gene. Trimming left V 4 bases short and J 7 bases short, with 5 bases between. CDR3 length equals 10 residues. CDR1 is SNHLY, CDR2 FYNNEI, per germline. The CDR3 DNA reads as TGTGCCAGCAGTGGTCTAGAGCAGTACTTC. This gives the protein CASSGLEQYF.

The rearrangement uses TRBV12-3 or TRBV12-4 and TRBJ1-5, with a tentative D call TRBD1 (6 bases). This CDR3 is 15 amino acids long. The V end lost 4 bases, the J end lost 10 bases, and 20 bases lay between the germline ends. Here the CDR3 reads CASSSQGRGFEPQHF. The CDR3 DNA reads as TGTGCCAGCAGTTCACAGGGAAGAGGGTTTGAACCCCAGCATTTT.

V gene TRBV3-1 combines with J gene TRBJ2-1; 10 bases are a match to TRBD2. V gave up 1 base and J gave up 5 bases; unmatched junction bases: 8. This CDR3 is built from 17 residues. CDR1 and CDR2 from the germline V gene are LGHDT and YNNKEL (reference sequence). CDR3 in DNA: TGTGCCAGCAGCCAAGTACTAGCGGGGTACCAAGACAATGAGCAGTTCTTC. Protein product: CASSQVLAGYQDNEQFF.

This sequence joins TRBV5-1 and TRBJ2-7; D is perhaps TRBD2 (6 bases). Trimming took off 0 bases at V and 7 bases at J, with 17 bases between the two ends. Germline lookup yields CDR1 SGHRS and CDR2 YFSETQ. This CDR3 has 15 amino acids. The CDR3 reads CASSLGSGHAGEQYF. CDR3 sequence (DNA): TGCGCCAGCAGCTTGGGCTCTGGACACGCGGGGGAGCAGTACTTC.

The chain joins TRBV7-9 to TRBJ1-5, with no clear D. The CDR3 has 12 amino acids. Trimming stripped 3 bases from V and 3 bases from J, with 3 bases between. Germline lookup yields CDR1 SEHNR and CDR2 FQNEAQ (reference sequence). The CDR3 DNA follows: TGTGCCAGCAGCTTGGACAATCAGCCCCAGCATTTT. Protein sequence: CASSLDNQPQHF.

The chain recombines TRBV7-2 with TRBJ1-6; the D is unclear. The CDR3 consists of 17 residues. CDR1 is SGHTA, CDR2 FQGNSA, per germline. Trimming removed 1 base at V and 7 bases at J, with 17 bases between. CDR3 amino acids: CASSLVLGRSRNSPLHF. The DNA for the CDR3 is TGTGCCAGCAGCTTAGTCTTAGGGCGGTCGAGGAATTCACCCCTCCACTTT.

This chain joins TRBV7-6 and TRBJ1-4; D not resolved. CDR1 is SGHVS and CDR2 is FNYEAQ in the germline V gene. Trimming removed 6 bases at V and 0 bases at J, with 11 bases between. This CDR3 contains 15 residues. Here the CDR3 DNA reads TGTGCCAGCAGACTAACCGGGGCAACTAATGAAAAACTGTTTTTT. Its translation: CASRLTGATNEKLFF.

This chain uses TRBV20-1 with TRBJ2-1; D gene ambiguous. Trimming removed 0 bases at V and 7 bases at J, with 4 bases between. CDR1 is DFQATT and CDR2 is SNEGSKA in the germline V gene (reference sequence). The CDR3 is 11 residues long. CDR3 coding DNA: TGCAGTGCTAGAGATTTAAATGAGCAGTTCTTC. Amino acid sequence: CSARDLNEQFF.

The chain links TRBV7-9 to TRBJ2-7; the D call may be TRBD1 or TRBD2 (5 bases each). Germline CDR1 and CDR2: SEHNR and FQNEAQ (reference sequence). Trimming removed 5 bases from V and 12 bases from J, with 17 bases in between. The CDR3 runs 12 residues. The CDR3 protein is CASSPSQGGTYF. For the CDR3, the DNA is TGTGCCAGCAGCCCATCCCAGGGTGGGACGTACTTC. The variable domain in full, with the rest retrieved from reference TRBV7-9 and TRBJ2-7, is DTGVSQNPRHKITKRGQNVTFRCDPISEHNRLYWYRQTLGQGPEFLTYFQNEAQLEKSRLLSDRFSAERPKGSFSTLEIQRTEQGDSAMYLCASSPSQGGTYFGPGTRLTVT.

DNA of the CDR3: TGCAGTGTTGCCGATCGCTCTGGAAACACCATATATTTT. This encodes CSVADRSGNTIYF. This chain joins TRBV20-1 and TRBJ1-3; D not resolved. From germline, CDR1 is DFQATT and CDR2 SNEGSKA (reference sequence). This CDR3 contains 13 residues. The V end was cut by 7 bases, the J end by 0 bases, with 10 bases between.

J is TRBJ2-2 and V is TRBV12-3 or TRBV12-4, with a weak D call TRBD1 (6 bases). This CDR3 spans 16 amino acids. V was shortened by 5 bases and J by 6 bases, with 19 bases between the two germline ends. The CDR3 protein is CASSPRQARYPGELFF. Written as DNA, the CDR3 is TGTGCCAGCAGTCCTCGACAGGCTCGGTATCCCGGGGAGCTGTTTTTT.

This chain joins TRBV9 and TRBJ2-4; 7 bases agree with TRBD1. V was pared by 0 bases and J by 10 bases, with 1 base of the junction left unmatched. The CDR3 sequence is 12 residues long. Per germline, CDR1 SGDLS and CDR2 YYNGEE. The CDR3 DNA reads as TGTGCCAGCAGCGTAGAACAGGGGATTCAGTACTTC. This codes for CASSVEQGIQYF.

This rearrangement joins TRBV19 to TRBJ2-7; the D gene is possibly TRBD1 (6 bases). Deletions cut 6 bases from V and 2 bases from J, with 14 bases between. Per the germline V gene, CDR1 is LNHDA and CDR2 is SQIVND (reference sequence). The CDR3 is made up of 14 amino acids. This CDR3 is CASSTQPGAYEQYF. CDR3 bases: TGTGCCAGTAGCACCCAGCCAGGGGCCTACGAGCAGTACTTC.

The J gene is TRBJ2-7, the V gene TRBV20-1; 11 bases are a match to TRBD1. Germline values: CDR1 DFQATT, CDR2 SNEGSKA (reference sequence). The CDR3 has 14 amino acids. Trimming cost V 3 bases and J 2 bases; bases outside gene matches: 3. CDR3 residues: CSASGTGGPYEQYV. The CDR3, as DNA: TGCAGTGCTAGTGGGACAGGGGGACCCTACGAGCAGTACGTC.

V gene TRBV7-3 combines with J gene TRBJ2-5, with D possibly TRBD1 on 5 matching bases. V lost 5 bases to trimming and J lost 2 bases, with 9 bases between them. Germline-derived CDR1 and CDR2 are SGHTA and FQGTGA. CDR3 length: 13 residues. The CDR3 bases are TGTGCCAGCAGCGCAGGGAATCAAGAGACCCAGTACTTC. Translating it yields CASSAGNQETQYF.

The chain has TRBV6-5 and TRBJ1-2, with a possible D match to TRBD1 (6 bases). The germline V gene encodes CDR1 MNHEY and CDR2 SVGAGI. Trimming removed 11 bases from V and 7 bases from J, with 17 bases in between. This CDR3 region has 12 residues. The CDR3 here is CASLGGRSGYTF. Written as DNA, the CDR3 is TGTGCCTCTCTAGGGGGGAGGAGTGGCTACACCTTC.

The V gene is TRBV5-1, the J gene TRBJ2-3, with 7 nucleotides matching TRBD1. CDR1 SGHRS and CDR2 YFSETQ come from the germline V gene. V shed 5 bases and J 6 bases; nucleotides not matched to a gene: 9. The CDR3 is 14 amino acids. In nucleotides, the CDR3 is TGCGCCAGCAGACCAGGACAGGCAACGGATACGCAGTATTTT. Residues: CASRPGQATDTQYF.

The chain recombines TRBV27 with TRBJ2-3; the D gene is possibly TRBD1 (5 bases). Germline V gene sequence: CDR1 MNHEY, CDR2 SMNVEV (reference sequence). This CDR3 has 14 amino acids. Deletions cut 4 bases from V and 1 base from J, with 9 bases between. The CDR3, as DNA: TGTGCCAGCAGTTCAGGGTGGGGCACAGATACGCAGTATTTT. This encodes CASSSGWGTDTQYF.

The genes are TRBV2 and TRBJ2-3; D is unclear. Germline CDR1 is SNHLY and CDR2 is FYNNEI. The germline V and J ends were trimmed by 1 base and 0 bases, with 11 bases remaining between them. This CDR3 has 16 amino acids. CDR3 protein: CASSEGARISTDTQYF. DNA for the CDR3: TGTGCCAGCAGTGAAGGGGCGCGGATTAGCACAGATACGCAGTATTTT.